The source of this TCR beta chain is a study of T cells in Graves' hyperthyroidism and ophthalmopathy. RNA transcripts provided the source from which TCR beta CDR3 regions were amplified. First-round RT-PCR with HTBI primers amplified the TCR CDR3 region. TCRdb redid the calling of the multiplex PCR reads with MiXCR, one entry per CDR3 protein. The sample lists approximately 270,000 distinct CDR3 sequences, more than 12% occurring once. This clonotype was counted many times. Antigen: not known. Germline loops: CDR1 MNHNS, CDR2 SASEGT. This CDR3 spans 15 amino acids. V lost 6 bases to trimming and J lost 5 bases; unmatched junction nucleotides: 7. Findings and limits, study-wide: Ophthalmopathy was told apart from stable hyperthyroidism by a 13 V-J model.

Sequenced material: blood. The sequence derives from a woman between 40 and 55 years old with Graves' hyperthyroidism that later progressed to Graves' ophthalmopathy. The rearrangement uses TRBV6-1 and TRBJ2-2; 9 nucleotides line up with TRBD1. Here the CDR3 DNA reads TGTGCCAGCAGATGGGACAGGGCAGGAACCGGGGAGCTGTTTTTT. Its translation: CASRWDRAGTGELFF.